Below, 13 T cell receptor beta chains from the same sample are listed, as sequenced in a study of vaccination and CD4 T cells after COVID-19. The treatment: approximately 9-day PBMC culture with coronavirus spike peptide pools or control peptides (ViraFEST assay). No antigens are known for them. Scientists ran DNA taken from cultured CD4+ T cells through the Oncomine TCR Beta short-read assay for sequencing. TCRdb re-called the PCR reads with MiXCR, one entry per CDR3 protein. The table shows more than 9,500 distinct CDR3 sequences, with 45% to 50% occurring only once. Material: cultured CD4+ T cells from blood, obtained after SARS-CoV-2 vaccination. The receptors originated from a human donor with COVID-19.

The CDR3 loop is CSAAGGSNQPQHF. The DNA of the CDR3 is TGCAGTGCCGCAGGGGGTAGCAATCAGCCCCAGCATTTT. The chain links TRBV20-1 to TRBJ1-5; 7 positions agree with TRBD1. The CDR3 has 13 residues. The junction had 2 bases not matched to a gene; V was cut back by 6 bases and J by 0 bases. CDR1 is DFQATT and CDR2 is SNEGSKA in the germline V gene (reference sequence).

The chain recombines TRBV6-4 with TRBJ1-1; 7 positions agree with TRBD1. This CDR3 is built from 15 residues. Losses at the gene ends were 4 bases for V and 5 bases for J; bases not matched to a gene: 10. Per the germline V gene, CDR1 is MRHNA and CDR2 is SNTAGT. In DNA, the CDR3 is TGTGCCAGCAGTGCTCACACTACAGGGGTTACTGAAGCTTTCTTT. It translates to CASSAHTTGVTEAFF.

This clonotype was observed a few times. The rearrangement joins TRBV7-9 to TRBJ2-7; 10 nucleotides match TRBD1. Trimming took 6 bases from V and 5 from J; bases not matched to a gene: 7. CDR1 SEHNR and CDR2 FQNEAQ come from the germline V gene (reference sequence). CDR3 length: 14 amino acids. CDR3 bases: TGTGCCAGCAGGCCCGCGGACAGGGGGGACGAGCAGTACTTC. Its protein product is CASRPADRGDEQYF.

The rearrangement links TRBV6-1 to TRBJ2-3, with a weak D call TRBD2 (5 bases). Germline V gene lookup returns CDR1 MNHNS and CDR2 SASEGT. The germline V and J ends were trimmed by 10 bases and 4 bases, with 15 bases remaining between them. CDR3 size: 13 residues. For the CDR3, the DNA is TGTGCCATATCCGGGAAAGGTGCAGATACGCAGTATTTT. It translates to CAISGKGADTQYF.

This chain connects TRBV7-8 to TRBJ2-7; D remains unclear. The CDR3 is made up of 12 amino acids. V was trimmed by 5 bases and J by 9 bases, leaving 14 bases between them. In germline, CDR1 is SGHVS, CDR2 FQNEAQ. The CDR3 region is CASSPTAWGQYF. The CDR3 bases are TGTGCCAGCAGCCCAACCGCGTGGGGGCAGTACTTC.

This clonotype was detected only a few times. The chain combines TRBV7-9 with TRBJ2-7; D uncertain. The CDR3 runs to 13 residues. In germline, CDR1 is SEHNR, CDR2 FQNEAQ (reference sequence). V lost 2 bases and J lost 3, with 8 bases in between. The CDR3 coding sequence is TGTGCCAGCAGCTTAACACACAGCTACGAGCAGTACTTC. Amino acid sequence: CASSLTHSYEQYF.

This chain joins TRBV7-3 and TRBJ1-1; possibly TRBD1 for D (6 bases). The CDR3 spans 14 residues. Germline CDR1 is SGHTA and CDR2 is FQGTGA. Between the trimmed V and J ends, which lost 5 bases and 12 bases, there was a span of 22 bases. The CDR3, as DNA: TGTGCCAGCAGCGCCCAACCCCTACAGGGCGAGACTTTCTTT. It specifies CASSAQPLQGETFF.

The chain uses TRBV6-1 and TRBJ1-2, with no clear D. CDR1 is MNHNS and CDR2 is SASEGT in the germline V gene. There are 14 residues in the CDR3. V lost 6 bases and J lost 2, with 13 bases in between. The CDR3 DNA reads TGTGCCAGCAGACGCCCGGAACGGAACTATGGCTACACCTTC. Encoded protein: CASRRPERNYGYTF.

This clonotype occurred a few times. The gene calls are TRBV7-9 and TRBJ1-2; D unresolved. Trimming shortened V by 6 bases and J by 0 bases, and 8 bases separated the two germline ends. Germline V lookup: CDR1 SEHNR, CDR2 FQNEAQ (reference sequence). The CDR3 has 13 residues. In DNA form, the CDR3 reads TGTGCCAGCAGTCCACAGACTAACTATGGCTACACCTTC. Amino acids: CASSPQTNYGYTF.

This chain uses TRBV20-1 with TRBJ1-5; TRBD1 aligns across 7 bases. Unmatched junction bases numbered 6, after V lost 1 base and J lost 0 bases. The CDR3 runs to 16 residues. The germline CDR1 and CDR2 sequences are DFQATT and SNEGSKA (reference sequence). CDR3 nucleotide sequence: TGCAGTGCTAGAGCCGATCAGGGGGGTAGCAATCAGCCCCAGCATTTT. Its protein is CSARADQGGSNQPQHF.

The chain recombines TRBV7-9 with TRBJ1-5; D is possibly TRBD1 (5 bases). Germline V CDR1 and CDR2: SEHNR, FQNEAQ (reference sequence). The CDR3 totals 16 residues. The CDR3 DNA follows: TGTCCCGTCCGAAGCTGGGGGACCGTTTTCGATCAGCCCCAGCATTTT. Amino acids: CPVRSWGTVFDQPQHF.

This clonotype was observed a few times. The genes are TRBV6-1 and TRBJ1-1, with D possibly matching TRBD1 (5 bases). CDR3 length equals 15 residues. The V and J ends lost 3 bases and 5 bases respectively, with 16 bases between them. Looked up from germline, CDR1 is MNHNS and CDR2 is SASEGT. The CDR3 region is CASSEGLRPATEAFF. Here the CDR3 DNA reads TGTGCCAGCAGTGAGGGACTCCGGCCTGCGACTGAAGCTTTCTTT.

In this sample, this clonotype turned up a few times. This chain uses TRBV11-3 with TRBJ2-7; 9 bases align to TRBD2. Germline CDR1 and CDR2: SGHNT and YENEEA. The CDR3 length is 15 residues. Trimming at V came to 4 bases and at J to 6 bases, leaving 10 bases not matched to a gene. The CDR3 spells CASSSGGLAGFEQYF. The CDR3, as DNA: TGTGCCAGCAGCTCGGGGGGTCTAGCGGGGTTCGAGCAGTACTTC.